This TCR beta chain is drawn from a study of technical replicates of blood from a few donors. Clones were read by immunoSEQ multiplex PCR, and TCRdb kept only the in-frame ones, dropping some. The top ten hold more than 0.2% of the sample, which has 85,000 to 100,000 clones, about 96% seen once. This CDR3 region has 14 residues. V trimming: 5 bases; J trimming: 2 bases; junction bases outside the gene matches: 4. Germline V gene data show CDR1 as GTSNPN and CDR2 as SVGIG (reference sequence). The sequence was collected from a human donor in good health. The sequencing sample was made of T cells isolated from PBMCs. This sequence joins TRBV30 and TRBJ2-3; 10 bases agree with TRBD1. The CDR3 protein is CAWDRGLDTDTQYF. As DNA, the CDR3 is TGTGCCTGGGACAGGGGGCTTGACACAGATACGCAGTATTTT.